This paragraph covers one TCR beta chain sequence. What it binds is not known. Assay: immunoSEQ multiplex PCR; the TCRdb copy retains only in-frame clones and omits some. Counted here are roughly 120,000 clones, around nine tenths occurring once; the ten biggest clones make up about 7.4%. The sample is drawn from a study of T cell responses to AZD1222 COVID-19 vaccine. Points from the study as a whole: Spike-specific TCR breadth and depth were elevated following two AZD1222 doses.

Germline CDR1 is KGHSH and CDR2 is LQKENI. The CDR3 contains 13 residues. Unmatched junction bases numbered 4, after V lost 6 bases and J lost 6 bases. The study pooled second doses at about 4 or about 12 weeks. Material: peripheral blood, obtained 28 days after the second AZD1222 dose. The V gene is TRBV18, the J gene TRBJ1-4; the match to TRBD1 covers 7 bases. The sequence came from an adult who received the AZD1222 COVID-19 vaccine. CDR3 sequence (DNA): TGTGCCAGCTCGCCCGGGACAGATGAAAAACTGTTTTTT. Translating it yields CASSPGTDEKLFF.